This TCR beta chain was captured in a study of identical twins. Study-level findings and limits: Invariant cells of the MAIT and iNKT types might have partly distorted the zero-insertion analyses.

Comment on this clonotype: Its cognate antigen is unknown.

Trimming took 2 bases from V and 4 from J; bases not matched to a gene: 10. Germline CDR1 is LGHDT and CDR2 is YNNKEL (reference sequence). The CDR3 totals 17 residues. Template switching added a universal primer site; cDNA carried unique molecular identifiers. TCRdb re-analysed the 5' RACE reads in MiXCR, keeping a single row per CDR3 protein. The data hold 450,000 to 650,000 distinct CDR3 sequences, with approximately 10% observed a single time. The sample was also linked to a second study, of yellow fever vaccine responses in identical twins.

The clonotype was recovered from a woman between 18 and 29 years old in good health. The chain has TRBV3-1 and TRBJ2-3; 9 bases align to TRBD2. The sequencing input was PBMCs. CDR3 in DNA: TGTGCCAGCAGCCAAAAAAGGCTAGCGGGGACTGCAGATACGCAGTATTTT. Amino acids: CASSQKRLAGTADTQYF.